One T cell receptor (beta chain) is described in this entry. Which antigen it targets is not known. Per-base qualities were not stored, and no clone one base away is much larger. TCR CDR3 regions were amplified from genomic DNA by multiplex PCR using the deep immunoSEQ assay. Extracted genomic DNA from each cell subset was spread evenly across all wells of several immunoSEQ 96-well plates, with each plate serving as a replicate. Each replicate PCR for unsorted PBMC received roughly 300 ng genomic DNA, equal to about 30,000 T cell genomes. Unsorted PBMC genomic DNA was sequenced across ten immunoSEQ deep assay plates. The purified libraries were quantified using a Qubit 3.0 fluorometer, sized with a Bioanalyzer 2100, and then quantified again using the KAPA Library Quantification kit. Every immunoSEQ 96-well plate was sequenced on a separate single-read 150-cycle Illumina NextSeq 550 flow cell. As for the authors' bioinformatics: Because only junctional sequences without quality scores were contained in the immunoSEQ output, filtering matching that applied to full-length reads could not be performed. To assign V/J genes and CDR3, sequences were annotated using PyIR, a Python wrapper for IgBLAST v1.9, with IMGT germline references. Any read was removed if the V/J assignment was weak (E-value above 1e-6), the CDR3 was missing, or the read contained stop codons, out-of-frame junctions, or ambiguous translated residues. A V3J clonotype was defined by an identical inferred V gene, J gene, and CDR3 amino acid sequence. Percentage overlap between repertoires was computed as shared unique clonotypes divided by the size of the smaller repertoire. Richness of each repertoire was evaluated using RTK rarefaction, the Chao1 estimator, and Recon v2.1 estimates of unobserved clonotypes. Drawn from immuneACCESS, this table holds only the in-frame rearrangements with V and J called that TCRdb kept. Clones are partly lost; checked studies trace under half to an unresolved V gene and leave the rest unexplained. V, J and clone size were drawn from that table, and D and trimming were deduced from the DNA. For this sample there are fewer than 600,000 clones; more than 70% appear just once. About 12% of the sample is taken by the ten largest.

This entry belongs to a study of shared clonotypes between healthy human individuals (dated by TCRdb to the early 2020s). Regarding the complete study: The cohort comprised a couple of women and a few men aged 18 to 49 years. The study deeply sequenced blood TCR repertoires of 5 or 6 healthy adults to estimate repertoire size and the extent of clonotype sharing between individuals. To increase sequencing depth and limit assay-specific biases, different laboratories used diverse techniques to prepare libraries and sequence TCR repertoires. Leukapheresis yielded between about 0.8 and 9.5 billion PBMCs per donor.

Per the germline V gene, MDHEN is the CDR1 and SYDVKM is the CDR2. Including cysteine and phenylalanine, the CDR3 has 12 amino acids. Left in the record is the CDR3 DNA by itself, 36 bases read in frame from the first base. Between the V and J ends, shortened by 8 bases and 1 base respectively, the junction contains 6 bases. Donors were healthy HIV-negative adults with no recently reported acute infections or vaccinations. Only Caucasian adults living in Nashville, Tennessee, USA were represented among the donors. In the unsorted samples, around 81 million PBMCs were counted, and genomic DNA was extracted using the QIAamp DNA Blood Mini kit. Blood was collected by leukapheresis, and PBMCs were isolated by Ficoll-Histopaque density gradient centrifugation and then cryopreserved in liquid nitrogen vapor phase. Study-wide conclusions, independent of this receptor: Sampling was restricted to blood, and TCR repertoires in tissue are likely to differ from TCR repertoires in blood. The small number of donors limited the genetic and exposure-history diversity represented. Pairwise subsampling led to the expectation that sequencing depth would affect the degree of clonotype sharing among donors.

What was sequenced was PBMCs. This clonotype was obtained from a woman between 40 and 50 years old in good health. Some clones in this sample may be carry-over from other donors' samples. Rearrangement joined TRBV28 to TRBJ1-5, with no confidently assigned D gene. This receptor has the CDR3 CASERSNQPQHF. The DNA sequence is TGTGCCAGCGAACGGAGCAATCAGCCCCAGCATTTT.